The clone carrying this TCR beta chain was observed a handful of times. Its target is not known. This CDR3 comprises 15 residues. The V and J ends lost 5 bases and 4 bases, in that order; junction bases with no gene match: 9. Germline V gives CDR1 SGHAT, CDR2 FQNNGV. The sample belongs to a study of Graves' ophthalmopathy and Graves' hyperthyroidism. Across the whole study: Before any treatment, peripheral blood was taken at the initial diagnosis.

Study-level results: Among thyroid clonotypes expanded above 0.001 frequency, most also appeared in blood.

Ophthalmopathy donors were characterized by moderate-to-severe activity, CAS of at least 3, NOSPECS of at least 4, and duration under 3 months. Clinical symptoms, serum thyroxine, TRAb, thyroid ultrasound and orbital computed tomography determined diagnosis. RNA transcripts served as template for amplifying TCR beta CDR3 sequences. The first-round RT-PCR employed HTBI primers together with the Qiagen OneStep RT-PCR kit. A multiplex PCR was then performed as the second round. Via MiXCR, TCRdb re-called the multiplex PCR reads, giving one row per CDR3 protein. The sample lists hundreds of thousands of distinct CDR3 sequences, roughly 39% occurring once.

Sequenced input: peripheral blood. The receptor was derived from an adult man with Graves' ophthalmopathy. The V and J genes are TRBV11-2 and TRBJ2-7; 9 nucleotides align to TRBD1. The CDR3 DNA reads as TGTGCCAGCAGCGTCGAGGGGACAGGGAGGTACGAGCAGTACTTC. Its protein is CASSVEGTGRYEQYF.